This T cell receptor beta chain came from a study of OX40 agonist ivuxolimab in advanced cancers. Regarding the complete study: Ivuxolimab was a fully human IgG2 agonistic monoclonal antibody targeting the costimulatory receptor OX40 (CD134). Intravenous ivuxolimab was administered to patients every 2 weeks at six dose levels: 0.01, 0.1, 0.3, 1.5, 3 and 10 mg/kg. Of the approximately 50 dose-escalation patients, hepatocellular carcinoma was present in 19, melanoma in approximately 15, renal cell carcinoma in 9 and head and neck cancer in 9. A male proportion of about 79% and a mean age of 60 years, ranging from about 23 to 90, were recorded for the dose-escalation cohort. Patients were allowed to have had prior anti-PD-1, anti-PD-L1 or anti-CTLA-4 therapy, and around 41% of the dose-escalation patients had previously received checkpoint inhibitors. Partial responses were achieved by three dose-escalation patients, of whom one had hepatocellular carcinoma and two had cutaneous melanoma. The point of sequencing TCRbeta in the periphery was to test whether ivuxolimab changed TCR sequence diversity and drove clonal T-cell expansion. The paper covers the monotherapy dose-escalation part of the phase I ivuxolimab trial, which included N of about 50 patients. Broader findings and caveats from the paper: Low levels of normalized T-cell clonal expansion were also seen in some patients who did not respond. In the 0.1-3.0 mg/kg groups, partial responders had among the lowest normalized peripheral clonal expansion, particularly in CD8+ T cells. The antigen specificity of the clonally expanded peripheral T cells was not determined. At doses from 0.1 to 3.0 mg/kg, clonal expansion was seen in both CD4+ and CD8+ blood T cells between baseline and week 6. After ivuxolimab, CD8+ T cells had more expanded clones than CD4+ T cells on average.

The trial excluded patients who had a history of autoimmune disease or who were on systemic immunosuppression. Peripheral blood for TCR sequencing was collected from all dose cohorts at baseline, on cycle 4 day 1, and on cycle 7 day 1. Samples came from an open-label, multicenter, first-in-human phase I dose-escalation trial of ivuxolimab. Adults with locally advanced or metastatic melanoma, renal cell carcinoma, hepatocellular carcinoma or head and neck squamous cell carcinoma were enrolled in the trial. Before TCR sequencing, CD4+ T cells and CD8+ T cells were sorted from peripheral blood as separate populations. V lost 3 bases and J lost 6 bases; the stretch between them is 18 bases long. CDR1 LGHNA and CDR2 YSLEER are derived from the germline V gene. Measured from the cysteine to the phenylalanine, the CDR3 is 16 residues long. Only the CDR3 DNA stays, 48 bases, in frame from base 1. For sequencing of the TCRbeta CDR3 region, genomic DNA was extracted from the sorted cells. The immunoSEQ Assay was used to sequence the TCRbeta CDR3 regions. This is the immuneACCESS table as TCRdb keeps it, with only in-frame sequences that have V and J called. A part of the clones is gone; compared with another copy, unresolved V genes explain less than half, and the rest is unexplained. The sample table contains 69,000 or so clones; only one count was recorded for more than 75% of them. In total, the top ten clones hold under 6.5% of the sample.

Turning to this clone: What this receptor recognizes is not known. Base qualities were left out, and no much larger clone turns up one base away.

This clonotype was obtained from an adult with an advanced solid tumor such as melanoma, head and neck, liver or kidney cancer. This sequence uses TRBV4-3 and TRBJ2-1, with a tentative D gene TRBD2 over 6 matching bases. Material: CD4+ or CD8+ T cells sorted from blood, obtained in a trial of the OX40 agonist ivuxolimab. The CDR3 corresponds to CASSHSVRRDGNEQFF. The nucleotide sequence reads TGCGCCAGCAGCCATTCGGTCCGGCGGGATGGCAATGAGCAGTTCTTC.